This T cell receptor beta chain was obtained from a study of PD-1 blockade in classical Hodgkin lymphoma. The CDR3 totals 14 residues. The trim removed 8 bases at V and 2 bases at J, leaving 3 bases unmatched. Per the germline V gene, CDR1 is MNHNS and CDR2 is SASEGT. Some clones are missing from TCRdb's copy, which holds only in-frame ones; the method was immunoSEQ multiplex PCR. The sample shows 40,000 to 50,000 clones, around 87% of them seen only once. This clone was seen only a few times. Every single patient, without exception, relapsed after autologous stem cell transplantation, and brentuximab vedotin exposure varied.

The source is a human donor with classical Hodgkin lymphoma. The genes are TRBV6-1 and TRBJ2-6; 7 bases match TRBD2. Specimen: peripheral blood mononuclear cells (PBMCs), collected before the second cycle of nivolumab. For the CDR3, the DNA is TGTGCCAGCTTCGCGGGAGCTGGGGCCAACGTCCTGACTTTC. Its translation is CASFAGAGANVLTF.